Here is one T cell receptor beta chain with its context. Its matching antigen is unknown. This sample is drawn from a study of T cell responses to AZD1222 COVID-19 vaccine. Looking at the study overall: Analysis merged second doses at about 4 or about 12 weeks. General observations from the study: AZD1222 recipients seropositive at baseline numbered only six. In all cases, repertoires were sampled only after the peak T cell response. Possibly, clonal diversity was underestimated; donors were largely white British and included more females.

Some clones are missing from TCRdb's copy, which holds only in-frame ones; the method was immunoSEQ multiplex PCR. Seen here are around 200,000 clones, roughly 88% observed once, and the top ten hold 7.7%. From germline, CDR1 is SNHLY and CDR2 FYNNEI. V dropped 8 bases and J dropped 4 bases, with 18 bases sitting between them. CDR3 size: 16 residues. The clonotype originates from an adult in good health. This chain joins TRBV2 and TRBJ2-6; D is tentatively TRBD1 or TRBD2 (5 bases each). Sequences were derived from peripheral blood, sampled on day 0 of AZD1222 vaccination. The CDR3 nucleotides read TGTGCCAGCCTCCGGGACGCCGATCGAGGGGCCAACGTCCTGACTTTC. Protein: CASLRDADRGANVLTF.